This T cell receptor beta chain was profiled in a study of CD8 T cells in ankylosing spondylitis. Study observations and caveats: Among TCR beta sequences, a motif of several highly homologous variants appeared characteristic of ankylosing spondylitis blood. Reported data indicate significant enrichment of disease-linked clones within matched ankylosing spondylitis synovial fluid. CD8+ by phenotype, disease-linked clones were relatively rare in peripheral blood.

Scientists made TCR beta libraries using quantitative 5'-RACE with molecular barcodes. Each CDR3 protein is one row after TCRdb ran MiXCR on the 5' RACE reads. This table holds fewer than 500,000 distinct CDR3 sequences, 20% to 25% found once. As to this clonotype: Its specificity is not known.

The V and J ends lost 0 bases and 5 bases, in that order; junction bases with no gene match: 3. The CDR3 runs to 15 residues. Germline lookup yields CDR1 DFQATT and CDR2 SNEGSKA (reference sequence). The V gene is TRBV20-1, the J gene TRBJ2-5, with TRBD2 matching 13 bases. The sequence was obtained from a male donor with ankylosing spondylitis. Sequencing was carried out using blood, either unsorted or a sorted T cell fraction (not recorded which). DNA for the CDR3: TGCAGTGCTAGAGAAGGGACTAGCGGGGTTGAGACCCAGTACTTC. Translating gives CSAREGTSGVETQYF.